This entry lists 23 T cell receptor beta chains sequenced from one sample in a study of T cells after yellow fever vaccination. TCRdb used MiXCR to reprocess the 5' RACE reads, holding one entry per CDR3 protein. The repertoire holds 350,000 or so distinct CDR3 sequences, with about 8.3% as singletons. The specimen was PBMCs, collected approximately 40 days after the first yellow fever vaccination. Receptor source: a man younger than 35 who received the YFV17D yellow fever vaccine.

This clonotype showed up just a few times. The chain links TRBV12-3 or TRBV12-4 to TRBJ2-1; D gene unclear. V was pared by 4 bases and J by 7 bases, with 8 bases between. The length of the CDR3 is 12 residues. The CDR3 DNA sequence: TGTGCCAGCAGTTGGTCAGGTAATGAGCAGTTCTTC. Protein sequence: CASSWSGNEQFF.

This clonotype was found many times. The CDR3 DNA reads TGTGCCACCTGGACGAACACCATATATTTT. Translating it yields CATWTNTIYF. The V call is TRBV12-3 or TRBV12-4, the J call TRBJ1-3; D remains unclear. Trimming removed 10 bases from V and 7 bases from J, with 8 bases in between. This CDR3 has 10 amino acids.

This clonotype was detected many times. The rearrangement uses TRBV5-1 and TRBJ1-5, with 9 bases that match TRBD1. V was pared by 2 bases and J by 6 bases, with 3 bases of the junction left unmatched. CDR3 size: 14 residues. In germline, CDR1 is SGHRS, CDR2 YFSETQ. CDR3 nucleotide sequence: TGCGCCAGCAGCTTTACAGGGGGCGCTCAGCCCCAGCATTTT. Its protein is CASSFTGGAQPQHF.

Many counts were recorded for this clonotype. J is TRBJ2-3 and V is TRBV5-1; no clear D. Trimming removed 0 bases from V and 4 bases from J, with 3 bases in between. Germline CDR1 is SGHRS and CDR2 is YFSETQ. This CDR3 has 12 amino acids. The CDR3 loop reads CASSLEADTQYF. CDR3 nucleotide sequence: TGCGCCAGCAGCTTGGAGGCAGATACGCAGTATTTT.

This clonotype was observed a handful of times. V gene TRBV7-3 combines with J gene TRBJ1-2, with 9 nucleotides matching TRBD1. CDR1 and CDR2 from the germline V gene are SGHTA and FQGTGA. This CDR3 contains 16 residues. V shed 2 bases and J 6 bases; nucleotides not matched to a gene: 10. This CDR3 reads CASSLGTGTGEDGYTF. The CDR3 DNA follows: TGTGCCAGCAGCTTAGGGACAGGGACGGGTGAAGATGGCTACACCTTC. The complete variable domain, with remaining parts taken from reference TRBV7-3 and TRBJ1-2, reads GAGVSQTPSNKVTEKGKYVELRCDPISGHTALYWYRQSLGQGPEFLIYFQGTGAADDSGLPNDRFFAVRPEGSVSTLKIQRTERGDSAVYLCASSLGTGTGEDGYTFGSGTRLTVV.

In its sample, this clonotype was seen a few times. The chain joins TRBV20-1 to TRBJ2-1; D is undetermined. Trimming cost V 5 bases and J 7 bases, with 15 bases left between them. The CDR3 is 13 amino acids. The V gene's germline CDR1 is DFQATT and CDR2 SNEGSKA (reference sequence). In DNA, the CDR3 is TGCAGTGCTCCTCGGACGCGTGAGAATGAGCAGTTCTTC. Its translation is CSAPRTRENEQFF.

V gene TRBV10-3 combines with J gene TRBJ2-2, with D possibly being TRBD2 (5 bases). Germline assignment: CDR1 ENHRY and CDR2 SYGVKD. This CDR3 contains 15 residues. Trimming stripped 0 bases from V and 5 bases from J, with 10 bases between. This chain's CDR3 is CAISESRTGTGELFF. The CDR3, as DNA: TGTGCCATCAGTGAGTCCCGGACGGGGACCGGGGAGCTGTTTTTT.

At least ten counts were recorded for this clonotype. The rearrangement uses TRBV5-1 and TRBJ2-7; tentatively, D is TRBD1 (6 bases). Trimming took 4 bases from V and 6 from J, leaving 14 bases between them. Germline CDR1 SGHRS, CDR2 YFSETQ. The CDR3 has 13 residues. CDR3 DNA: TGCGCCAGCAGCGCACTACAGGGAAGCGAGCAGTACTTC. Translated: CASSALQGSEQYF.

The rearrangement joins TRBV7-2 to TRBJ1-2; TRBD1 might be the D (5 bases). The V end was cut by 2 bases, the J end by 8 bases, with 9 bases between. The CDR3 is 12 residues long. Germline V lookup: CDR1 SGHTA, CDR2 FQGNSA. The CDR3: CASSLQGAGYTF. As DNA, the CDR3 is TGTGCCAGCAGCTTACAGGGAGCCGGCTACACCTTC.

The J gene is TRBJ2-1, the V gene TRBV2; TRBD2 aligns across 9 bases. Germline lookup yields CDR1 SNHLY and CDR2 FYNNEI. J gave up 1 base and V 6 bases, and 7 bases lay outside the gene matches. CDR3 size: 16 residues. The CDR3 loop is CASSRRRGGSYNEQFF. For the CDR3, the DNA is TGTGCCAGCAGCCGTCGGCGGGGGGGTTCCTACAATGAGCAGTTCTTC. The complete variable domain, with remaining parts taken from reference TRBV2 and TRBJ2-1, reads EPEVTQTPSHQVTQMGQEVILRCVPISNHLYFYWYRQILGQKVEFLVSFYNNEISEKSEIFDDQFSVERPDGSNFTLKIRSTKLEDSAMYFCASSRRRGGSYNEQFFGPGTRLTVL.

The CDR3 bases are TGCAGTGCTAGTGAACAGGGGAGGGGTGAAAAACTGTTTTTT. It encodes CSASEQGRGEKLFF. This rearrangement joins TRBV20-1 to TRBJ1-4, with 7 bases identical to TRBD1. The germline V gene has CDR1 DFQATT and CDR2 SNEGSKA (reference sequence). J lost 7 bases, V lost 3 bases, and 8 bases had no gene match. CDR3 length equals 14 residues.

CDR3 sequence reads: CASSLGVAGPDTQYF. The CDR3 nucleotides are TGTGCCAGCAGCTTAGGGGTAGCGGGGCCAGATACGCAGTATTTT. The V call is TRBV7-2, the J call TRBJ2-3; 8 bases are a match to TRBD2. Germline assignment: CDR1 SGHTA and CDR2 FQGNSA. The ends lost 1 base at V and 4 bases at J; junction bases unmatched: 4. This CDR3 contains 15 residues.

This clonotype was observed a few times. The chain uses TRBV5-1 and TRBJ2-3; D perhaps matches TRBD2 (6 bases). The CDR3 has 15 residues. Germline CDR1 and CDR2: SGHRS and YFSETQ. V lost 6 bases, J lost 0 bases, and 14 bases lay in between. CDR3 sequence reads: CASTARAGSTDTQYF. As DNA, the CDR3 is TGCGCCAGCACTGCCCGAGCGGGCAGCACAGATACGCAGTATTTT.

This clonotype came up many times. The rearrangement uses TRBV5-6 and TRBJ2-3; 9 nucleotides align to TRBD2. V lost 1 base to trimming and J lost 5 bases; unmatched junction nucleotides: 11. This CDR3 spans 17 amino acids. CDR1 and CDR2 from the germline V gene are SGHDT and YYEEEE. CDR3 DNA sequence: TGTGCCAGCAGCTTGATCGCGCTAGCGGGGTATAGAGATACGCAGTATTTT. This sequence encodes CASSLIALAGYRDTQYF.

The chain couples TRBV5-1 to TRBJ1-2, with D uncertain. The CDR3 has 15 residues. In germline, CDR1 is SGHRS, CDR2 YFSETQ. Trimming removed 0 bases at V and 1 base at J, with 10 bases between. CDR3 protein: CASSLVSVGNYGYTF. CDR3 bases: TGCGCCAGCAGCTTGGTGTCTGTGGGTAACTATGGCTACACCTTC.

The CDR3 DNA follows: TGTGCCAGCAGTGACGACAACTATTTTAGGGGAAACACTGAAGCTTTCTTT. Amino acid sequence: CASSDDNYFRGNTEAFF. This chain uses TRBV6-1 with TRBJ1-1; possibly TRBD1 for D (5 bases). The germline V and J ends were trimmed by 3 bases and 2 bases, with 19 bases remaining between them. This CDR3 is 17 amino acids long. Germline V gene data show CDR1 as MNHNS and CDR2 as SASEGT.

This clonotype was counted only a few times. V and J are TRBV12-3 or TRBV12-4 and TRBJ1-5; 9 bases are a match to TRBD1. J was trimmed by 4 bases and V by 2 bases; bases with no gene match: 6. The CDR3 has 16 amino acids. CDR3: CASSLFRDRVNQPQHF. The DNA for the CDR3 is TGTGCCAGCAGTTTATTTAGGGACAGGGTTAATCAGCCCCAGCATTTT.

Written as DNA, the CDR3 is TGCGCCAGCAGCCTACGGACAGGATTCTCTGGAAACACCATATATTTT. Translating gives CASSLRTGFSGNTIYF. This sequence joins TRBV4-1 and TRBJ1-3; 7 bases match TRBD1. Germline V CDR1 and CDR2: MGHRA, YSYEKL. The CDR3 has 16 amino acids. Germline trimming cut 4 bases from V and 0 bases from J; bases unmatched to any gene: 6.

The table lists this clonotype with a few counts. The chain is built from TRBV20-1 and TRBJ1-4; maybe TRBD1 (6 bases). Trimming took off 0 bases at V and 4 bases at J, with 15 bases between the two ends. Germline V gives CDR1 DFQATT, CDR2 SNEGSKA (reference sequence). This CDR3 region has 16 residues. The CDR3 loop reads CSARDLQRGYNEKLFF. Written as DNA, the CDR3 is TGCAGTGCTAGAGACCTCCAAAGGGGGTATAATGAAAAACTGTTTTTT.

The V and J genes are TRBV4-1 and TRBJ2-3; no clear D gene. Germline loops: CDR1 MGHRA, CDR2 YSYEKL. V was clipped by 0 bases and J by 6 bases, with 10 bases between them. The CDR3 spans 14 residues. Here the CDR3 DNA reads TGCGCCAGCAGCCAAGATCTTAGGGCCGATACGCAGTATTTT. This codes for CASSQDLRADTQYF.

The sample holds a few counts of this clonotype. The CDR3 spells CSVVEERFSYEQYF. For the CDR3, the DNA is TGCAGCGTTGTAGAAGAGAGATTCTCCTACGAGCAGTACTTC. The rearrangement joins TRBV29-1 to TRBJ2-7, with D unclear. The CDR3 loop spans 14 amino acids. V lost 4 bases and J lost 0, with 13 bases in between. Germline CDR1 SQVTM, CDR2 ANQGSEA.

This clonotype has a handful of counts. The chain combines TRBV5-1 with TRBJ2-5; D could derive from TRBD1 or TRBD2 (5 bases each). CDR1 and CDR2 from the germline V gene are SGHRS and YFSETQ. CDR3 length equals 15 residues. V was trimmed by 5 bases and J by 5 bases, leaving 19 bases between them. The CDR3 DNA sequence: TGCGCCAGCAGTTTAGGAACGGGGCCCGGGGAGACCCAGTACTTC. Translated: CASSLGTGPGETQYF.

The chain is built from TRBV27 and TRBJ1-6, with D unclear. Looked up from germline, CDR1 is MNHEY and CDR2 is SMNVEV (reference sequence). Between the trimmed V and J ends, which lost 1 base and 8 bases, there was a span of 12 bases. The CDR3 is 15 amino acids. CDR3 loop: CASSLYPSPDSPLHF. The CDR3 DNA is TGTGCCAGCAGTTTATATCCCTCGCCGGATTCACCCCTCCACTTT.